Following are 27 T cell receptor beta chains from one sample sequenced in a study of control samples from healthy donors and cancer patients. Sequenced by immunoSEQ multiplex PCR; TCRdb stores in-frame clones only, minus some. Of 75,000 to 100,000 clones in the sample, roughly 92% were seen once. Sequenced input: blood. The receptors derive from a human donor in good health. The donor label of this sample is uncertain.

The chain employs TRBV13 and TRBJ2-6; tentatively, D is TRBD1 (6 bases). Germline V gene data show CDR1 as PRHDT and CDR2 as FYEKMQ (reference sequence). V was cut by 5 bases and J by 3 bases, with 11 bases left in between. This CDR3 is built from 15 residues. The chain's CDR3 is CASSLRTVGANVLTF. The CDR3 DNA reads as TGTGCCAGCAGCCTTCGGACAGTTGGGGCCAACGTCCTGACTTTC.

The chain recombines TRBV2 with TRBJ2-5; 7 bases align to TRBD1. CDR1 is SNHLY, CDR2 FYNNEI, per germline. The CDR3 totals 15 residues. J was trimmed by 7 bases and V by 5 bases; bases with no gene match: 13. For the CDR3, the DNA is TGTGCCAGCAGTTCCCTCTCAGGGGGTCAGGGGACCCAGTACTTC. It is translated as CASSSLSGGQGTQYF. Drawing the rest from reference TRBV2 and TRBJ2-5, the complete variable domain is EPEVTQTPSHQVTQMGQEVILRCVPISNHLYFYWYRQILGQKVEFLVSFYNNEISEKSEIFDDQFSVERPDGSNFTLKIRSTKLEDSAMYFCASSSLSGGQGTQYFGPGTRLLVL.

J is TRBJ2-1 and V is TRBV6-4, with D perhaps TRBD2 (5 bases). The germline CDR1 and CDR2 sequences are MRHNA and SNTAGT. Trimming removed 4 bases at V and 0 bases at J, with 10 bases between. CDR3 length equals 15 residues. The CDR3 DNA follows: TGTGCCAGCAGTGCTCAAGCGGACTCCTACAATGAGCAGTTCTTC. Translating gives CASSAQADSYNEQFF.

V and J are TRBV7-9 and TRBJ2-5; the match to TRBD2 covers 8 bases. Germline V gene data show CDR1 as SEHNR and CDR2 as FQNEAQ (reference sequence). The junction had 5 bases not matched to a gene; V was cut back by 2 bases and J by 0 bases. The CDR3 runs to 16 residues. In DNA form, the CDR3 reads TGTGCCAGCAGCTTACGGAGTAGCGGGGACCAAGAGACCCAGTACTTC. This translates into CASSLRSSGDQETQYF.

The rearrangement uses TRBV30 and TRBJ2-6; D unresolved. CDR1 is GTSNPN, CDR2 SVGIG, per germline (reference sequence). The ends were cut back, 3 bases at V and 0 bases at J, with 12 bases in the middle. The length of the CDR3 is 16 residues. The CDR3 nucleotides read TGTGCCTGGAGGAAGGGCCGAGACTCTGGGGCCAACGTCCTGACTTTC. This gives the protein CAWRKGRDSGANVLTF.

The chain has TRBV15 and TRBJ1-1; D call uncertain. Trimming removed 5 bases at V and 4 bases at J, with 11 bases between. The CDR3 has 13 residues. Germline loops: CDR1 LNHNV, CDR2 YYDKDF (reference sequence). The CDR3 sequence is CATSSWEGTEAFF. The CDR3 DNA reads as TGTGCCACCAGCTCCTGGGAGGGCACTGAAGCTTTCTTT.

The chain has TRBV19 and TRBJ2-1; TRBD2 agrees at 9 bases. Germline CDR1 and CDR2: LNHDA and SQIVND (reference sequence). The CDR3 is 16 amino acids. V was clipped by 5 bases and J by 4 bases; unmatched bases: 9. This CDR3 reads CASSPLVSGGYNEQFF. CDR3 DNA sequence: TGTGCCAGTAGTCCCCTAGTGAGCGGGGGGTACAATGAGCAGTTCTTC.

The DNA of the CDR3 is TGTGCCAGCAGTTTGCGAGGGGGTGGCCAGTTCTTC. It yields the protein CASSLRGGGQFF. This chain uses TRBV6-5 with TRBJ2-1, with a possible D match to TRBD1 (6 bases). Trimming cost V 4 bases and J 13 bases, with 14 bases left between them. This CDR3 spans 12 amino acids. CDR1 MNHEY and CDR2 SVGAGI come from the germline V gene.

This chain joins TRBV3-1 (or the pseudogene TRBV3-2) and TRBJ1-2, with a tentative D call TRBD1 (5 bases). The V end lost 0 bases, the J end lost 4 bases, and 12 bases lay between the germline ends. The CDR3 is made up of 15 amino acids. The germline V gene has CDR1 LGHDT and CDR2 YNNKEL (reference sequence). CDR3 bases: TGTGCCAGCAGCCAAGATCGGTGGGGCTTCTATGGCTACACCTTC. Its protein product is CASSQDRWGFYGYTF.

The rearrangement joins TRBV21-1 to TRBJ2-3; the DNA was not used to check the table's D call, TRBD2. TRBV21-1 is labeled a pseudogene. This CDR3 has 19 amino acids. CDR3 DNA sequence: TGTGCCAGCAGCAAACCTCCTAGCGGGGGGGCCTGGAGCACAGATACGCAGTATTTT. Translated: CASSKPPSGGAWSTDTQYF.

The chain uses TRBV24-1 and TRBJ2-2; D tentatively reads TRBD1 or TRBD2 (5 bases each). V was cut by 4 bases and J by 7 bases, with 9 bases left in between. The CDR3 loop spans 13 amino acids. Germline CDR1 KGHDR, CDR2 SFDVKD. CDR3 protein: CATSDRGLGELFF. CDR3 nucleotides: TGTGCCACCAGTGACCGGGGCCTCGGGGAGCTGTTTTTT.

The V and J genes are TRBV18 and TRBJ1-2, with 9 positions matching TRBD1. Germline CDR1 and CDR2: KGHSH and LQKENI. The V gene end was trimmed by 2 bases and the J gene end by 6 bases; junction bases not matched to a gene: 1. There are 13 residues in the CDR3. The CDR3 nucleotides read TGTGCCAGCTCACCAAGGGACAGGGATGGCTACACCTTC. Its protein product is CASSPRDRDGYTF.

V gene TRBV5-5 combines with J gene TRBJ2-3; 12 nucleotides align to TRBD2. From germline, CDR1 is SGHKS and CDR2 YYEKEE (reference sequence). The CDR3 has 16 amino acids. V dropped 1 base and J dropped 3; count of bases not matched to a gene: 3. CDR3 bases: TGTGCCAGCAGCTTGTTACTAGCGGGGGGAACAGATACGCAGTATTTT. The encoded protein is CASSLLLAGGTDTQYF.

J is TRBJ2-1 and V is TRBV11-2, with a possible D match to TRBD1 (5 bases). CDR1 SGHAT and CDR2 FQNNGV come from the germline V gene. Trimming took 5 bases from V and 1 from J, leaving 24 bases between them. This CDR3 has 19 amino acids. The CDR3 nucleotides are TGTGCCAGCAGCCCCTCCTCGACAGACAATTTTAGGTCCTACAATGAGCAGTTCTTC. Amino acids: CASSPSSTDNFRSYNEQFF.

The rearrangement joins TRBV4-2 to TRBJ1-2, with unresolved D. Germline V gene data show CDR1 as LGHNA and CDR2 as YNFKEQ. V was clipped by 4 bases and J by 11 bases, with 17 bases between them. The CDR3 is made up of 13 amino acids. The CDR3 DNA reads TGTGCCAGCAGCCCAGCCGGTTCGAGAGTTTACACCTTC. It specifies CASSPAGSRVYTF.

This chain connects TRBV5-8 to TRBJ2-7; TRBD1 matches at 7 bases. Per the germline V gene, CDR1 is SGHTS and CDR2 is YDEGEE. The CDR3 runs to 14 residues. The junction had 5 bases not matched to a gene; V was cut back by 2 bases and J by 3 bases. CDR3 loop: CASSFRDSFYEQYV. In nucleotides, the CDR3 is TGTGCCAGCAGCTTCCGGGACAGCTTCTACGAGCAGTACGTC.

J is TRBJ1-1 and V is TRBV23-1; D is ambiguous. TRBV23-1 is sorted into the ORF group, with uncertain function. Trimming pared 7 bases from V and 1 base from J, leaving 4 bases between. The CDR3 runs 11 residues. This CDR3 reads CASMGNTEAFF. The CDR3 DNA reads as TGCGCCAGCATGGGGAACACTGAAGCTTTCTTT.

The CDR3 here is CASSPGAGAHNSPLHF. The CDR3, as DNA: TGTGCCAGCAGCCCGGGGGCAGGGGCGCATAATTCACCCCTCCACTTT. The V call is TRBV9, the J call TRBJ1-6; D is possibly TRBD1 (6 bases). V shed 4 bases and J shed 5 bases, with 16 bases lying between them. The CDR3 is 16 residues long. Germline lookup yields CDR1 SGDLS and CDR2 YYNGEE.

The chain employs TRBV2 and TRBJ1-1; D is unresolved. Trimming took 3 bases from V and 0 from J, leaving 11 bases between them. CDR1 is SNHLY, CDR2 FYNNEI, per germline. The length of the CDR3 is 15 residues. This CDR3 reads CASSEVGRMNTEAFF. As DNA, the CDR3 is TGTGCCAGCAGTGAGGTTGGCAGAATGAACACTGAAGCTTTCTTT.

The chain carries TRBV27 and TRBJ2-1; 8 bases map to TRBD1. CDR3 size: 16 residues. The V segment lost 1 base and the J segment 8 bases; nucleotides outside the gene matches: 10. Germline lookup yields CDR1 MNHEY and CDR2 SMNVEV (reference sequence). Written as DNA, the CDR3 is TGTGCCAGCAGTTTATATCGACAGGGGCGTTTGCATGAGCAGTTCTTC. It yields the protein CASSLYRQGRLHEQFF.

The chain has TRBV30 and TRBJ1-2; no clear D gene. V was clipped by 0 bases and J by 2 bases, with 7 bases between them. The CDR3 covers 13 residues. Germline CDR1 is GTSNPN and CDR2 is SVGIG (reference sequence). CDR3 in DNA: TGTGCCTGGAGTGTACTACCCAACTATGGCTACACCTTC. It specifies CAWSVLPNYGYTF.

The chain is built from TRBV5-4 and TRBJ2-5; no firm D call. V was pared by 4 bases and J by 4 bases, with 8 bases between. Germline V gives CDR1 SGHNT, CDR2 YYREEE (reference sequence). The CDR3 contains 12 residues. DNA for the CDR3: TGTGCCAGCAGCCGCAGTGGAGAGACCCAGTACTTC. Amino acids: CASSRSGETQYF.

This rearrangement joins TRBV5-4 to TRBJ1-1; D not resolved. Germline V lookup: CDR1 SGHNT, CDR2 YYREEE (reference sequence). Trimming took 0 bases from V and 0 from J, leaving 6 bases between them. The CDR3 is 14 amino acids. This CDR3 reads CASSLGGMNTEAFF. As DNA, the CDR3 is TGTGCCAGCAGCTTGGGAGGTATGAACACTGAAGCTTTCTTT.

This clone was counted a single time. The rearrangement uses TRBV2 and TRBJ1-3; D is uncertain. This CDR3 region has 13 residues. Per the germline V gene, CDR1 is SNHLY and CDR2 is FYNNEI. V was shortened by 6 bases and J by 1 base, with 7 bases between the two germline ends. CDR3 loop: CASRAHSGNTIYF. The DNA for the CDR3 is TGTGCCAGCAGAGCCCATTCTGGAAACACCATATATTTT.

The V gene is TRBV3-1 (or the pseudogene TRBV3-2), the J gene TRBJ2-3; D remains unclear. V was cut by 3 bases and J by 4 bases, with 2 bases left in between. The germline V gene encodes CDR1 LGHDT and CDR2 YNNKEL (reference sequence). The CDR3 extends over 11 amino acids. In DNA form, the CDR3 reads TGTGCCAGCAGCCAGGCAGATACGCAGTATTTT. Translated: CASSQADTQYF.

V is TRBV5-4 and J is TRBJ2-2; 7 bases are a match to TRBD1. The junction had 4 bases not matched to a gene; V was cut back by 4 bases and J by 1 base. Germline values: CDR1 SGHNT, CDR2 YYREEE (reference sequence). The CDR3 length is 15 residues. CDR3 bases: TGTGCCAGCAGCCGGGACAGCGTGAACACCGGGGAGCTGTTTTTT. It encodes CASSRDSVNTGELFF.

The CDR3 reads CASIQSTGTEAFF. The CDR3 DNA is TGTGCCAGCATCCAGTCCACGGGGACTGAAGCTTTCTTT. The V and J genes are TRBV6-5 and TRBJ1-1; D unclear. Germline V gene data show CDR1 as MNHEY and CDR2 as SVGAGI. V dropped 7 bases and J dropped 5 bases, with 14 bases sitting between them. CDR3 size: 13 residues.